This T cell receptor (beta chain) was documented in a study of Tregs in tolerant kidney transplant recipients. Trimming took off 0 bases at V and 5 bases at J, with 9 bases between the two ends. The CDR3 covers 14 residues. Germline values: CDR1 SGHVS, CDR2 FQNEAQ. TCRdb keeps only in-frame clones here, not all; method: immunoSEQ multiplex PCR. The data hold over 50,000 clones, with 70% to 90% observed a single time. CD4+CD25+CD127- Tregs, CD4+CD25- non-Tregs, CD4 and CD8 cells were sorted. An overnight rest at 37°C with about 200 IU/ml IL-2 preceded regulatory T cell sorting from thawed PBMCs. V is TRBV7-8 and J is TRBJ2-3; D perhaps matches TRBD1 (6 bases). The sequence came from a human donor who received a combined kidney and bone marrow transplant. The specimen comprised Tregs from blood, sampled before the transplant. The chain's CDR3 is CASSLAGARDTQYF. The CDR3 bases are TGTGCCAGCAGCTTAGCGGGGGCGAGAGATACGCAGTATTTT.